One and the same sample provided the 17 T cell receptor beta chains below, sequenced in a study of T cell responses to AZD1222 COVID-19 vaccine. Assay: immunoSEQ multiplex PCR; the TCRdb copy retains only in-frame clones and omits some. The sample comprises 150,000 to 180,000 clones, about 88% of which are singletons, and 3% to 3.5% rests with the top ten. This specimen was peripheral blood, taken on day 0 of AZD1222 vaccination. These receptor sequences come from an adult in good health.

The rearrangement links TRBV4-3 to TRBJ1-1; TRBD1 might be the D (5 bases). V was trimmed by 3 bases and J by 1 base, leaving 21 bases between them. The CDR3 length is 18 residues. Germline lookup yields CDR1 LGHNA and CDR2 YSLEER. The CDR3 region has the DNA TGCGCCAGCAGCCAGGACCCCGGGGCAGGGTGGGGGAACACTGAAGCTTTCTTT. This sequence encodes CASSQDPGAGWGNTEAFF.

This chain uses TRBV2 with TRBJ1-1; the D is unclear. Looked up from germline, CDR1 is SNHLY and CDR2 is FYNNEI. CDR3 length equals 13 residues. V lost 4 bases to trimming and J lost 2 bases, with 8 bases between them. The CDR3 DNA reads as TGTGCCAGCAGTGGTAACGGCAACACTGAAGCTTTCTTT. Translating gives CASSGNGNTEAFF.

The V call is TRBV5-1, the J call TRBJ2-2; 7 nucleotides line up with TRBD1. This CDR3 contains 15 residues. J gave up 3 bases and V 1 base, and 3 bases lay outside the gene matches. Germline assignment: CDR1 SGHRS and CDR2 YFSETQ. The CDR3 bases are TGCGCCAGCAGCTTGCAAACAGGGGACACCGGGGAGCTGTTTTTT. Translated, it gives CASSLQTGDTGELFF. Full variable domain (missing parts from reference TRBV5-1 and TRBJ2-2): KAGVTQTPRYLIKTRGQQVTLSCSPISGHRSVSWYQQTPGQGLQFLFEYFSETQRNKGNFPGRFSGRQFSNSRSEMNVSTLELGDSALYLCASSLQTGDTGELFFGEGSRLTVL.

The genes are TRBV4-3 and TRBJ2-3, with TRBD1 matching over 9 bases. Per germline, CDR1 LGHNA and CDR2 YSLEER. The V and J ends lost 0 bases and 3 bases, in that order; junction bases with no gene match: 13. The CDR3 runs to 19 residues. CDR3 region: CASSQEVLLWTGVTDTQYF. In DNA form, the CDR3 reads TGCGCCAGCAGCCAAGAAGTCCTATTATGGACAGGGGTGACAGATACGCAGTATTTT.

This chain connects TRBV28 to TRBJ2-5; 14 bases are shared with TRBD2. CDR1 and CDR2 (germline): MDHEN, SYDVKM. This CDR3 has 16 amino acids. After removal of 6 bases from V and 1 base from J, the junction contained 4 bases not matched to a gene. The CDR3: CASRPGTSGGQETQYF. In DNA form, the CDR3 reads TGTGCCAGCAGACCTGGGACTAGCGGGGGCCAAGAGACCCAGTACTTC.

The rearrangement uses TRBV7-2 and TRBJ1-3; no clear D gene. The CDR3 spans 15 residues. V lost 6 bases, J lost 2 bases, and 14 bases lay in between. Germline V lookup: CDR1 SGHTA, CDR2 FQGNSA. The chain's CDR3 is CASSPQHGPGNTIYF. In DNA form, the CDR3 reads TGTGCCAGCAGTCCCCAACACGGTCCTGGAAACACCATATATTTT.

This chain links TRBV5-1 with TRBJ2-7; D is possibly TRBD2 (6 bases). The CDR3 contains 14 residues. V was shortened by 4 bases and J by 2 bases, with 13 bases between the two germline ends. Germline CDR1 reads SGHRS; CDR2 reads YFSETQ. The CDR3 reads CASSMGGRTYEQYF. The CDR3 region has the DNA TGCGCCAGCAGCATGGGGGGACGGACCTACGAGCAGTACTTC. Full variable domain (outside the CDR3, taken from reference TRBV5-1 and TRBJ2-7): KAGVTQTPRYLIKTRGQQVTLSCSPISGHRSVSWYQQTPGQGLQFLFEYFSETQRNKGNFPGRFSGRQFSNSRSEMNVSTLELGDSALYLCASSMGGRTYEQYFGPGTRLTVT.

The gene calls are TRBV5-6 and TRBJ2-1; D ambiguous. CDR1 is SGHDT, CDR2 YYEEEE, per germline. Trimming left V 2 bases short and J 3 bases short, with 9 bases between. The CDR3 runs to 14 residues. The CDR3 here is CASSLILNYNEQFF. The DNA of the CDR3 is TGTGCCAGCAGCTTAATACTGAACTACAATGAGCAGTTCTTC.

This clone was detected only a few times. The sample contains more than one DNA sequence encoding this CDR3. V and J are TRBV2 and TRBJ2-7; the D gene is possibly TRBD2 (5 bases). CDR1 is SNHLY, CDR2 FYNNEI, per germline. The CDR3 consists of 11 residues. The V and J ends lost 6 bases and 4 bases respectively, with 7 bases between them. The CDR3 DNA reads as TGTGCCAGCAGAAGGGAGTACGAGCAGTACTTC. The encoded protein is CASRREYEQYF.

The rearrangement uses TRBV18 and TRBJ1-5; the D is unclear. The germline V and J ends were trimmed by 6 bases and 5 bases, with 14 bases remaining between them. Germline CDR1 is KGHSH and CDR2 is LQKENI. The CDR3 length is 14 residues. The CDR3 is CASSPPGSDQPQHF. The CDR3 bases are TGTGCCAGCTCCCCCCCGGGGTCCGATCAGCCCCAGCATTTT.

The CDR3 sequence: CASSLGTGGYEQYF. CDR3 nucleotides: TGTGCCAGCAGCTTGGGGACAGGGGGCTACGAGCAGTACTTC. V gene TRBV5-4 combines with J gene TRBJ2-7; 10 bases align to TRBD1. The CDR3 is 14 amino acids. V was clipped by 0 bases and J by 3 bases; unmatched bases: 0. The V gene's germline CDR1 is SGHNT and CDR2 YYREEE (reference sequence). Full variable domain (missing parts from reference TRBV5-4 and TRBJ2-7): ETGVTQSPTHLIKTRGQQVTLRCSSQSGHNTVSWYQQALGQGPQFIFQYYREEENGRGNFPPRFSGLQFPNYSSELNVNALELDDSALYLCASSLGTGGYEQYFGPGTRLTVT.

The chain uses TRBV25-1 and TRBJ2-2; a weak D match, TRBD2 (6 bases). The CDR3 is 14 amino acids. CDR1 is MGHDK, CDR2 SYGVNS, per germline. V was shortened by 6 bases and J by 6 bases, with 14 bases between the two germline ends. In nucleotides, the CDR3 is TGTGCCAGCAGCCGGGAATTAGCGGCCGGGGAGCTGTTTTTT. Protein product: CASSRELAAGELFF.

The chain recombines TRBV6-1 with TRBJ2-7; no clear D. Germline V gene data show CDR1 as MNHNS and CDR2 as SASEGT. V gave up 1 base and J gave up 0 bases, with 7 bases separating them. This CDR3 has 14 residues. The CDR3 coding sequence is TGTGCCAGCAGTGAAGGCGGTGGCTCCTACGAGCAGTACTTC. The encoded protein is CASSEGGGSYEQYF.

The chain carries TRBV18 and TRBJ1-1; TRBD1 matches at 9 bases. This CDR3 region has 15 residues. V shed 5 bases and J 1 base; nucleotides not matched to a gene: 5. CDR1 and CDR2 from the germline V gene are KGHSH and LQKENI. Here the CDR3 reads CASSKDRGSNTEAFF. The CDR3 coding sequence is TGTGCCAGCTCAAAAGACAGGGGGTCGAACACTGAAGCTTTCTTT.

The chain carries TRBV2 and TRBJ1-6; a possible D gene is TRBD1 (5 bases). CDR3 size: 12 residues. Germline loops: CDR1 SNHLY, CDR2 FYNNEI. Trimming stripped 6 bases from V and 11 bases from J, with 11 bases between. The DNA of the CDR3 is TGTGCCAGCAGGCGGGACTACGCACCCCTCCACTTT. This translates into CASRRDYAPLHF. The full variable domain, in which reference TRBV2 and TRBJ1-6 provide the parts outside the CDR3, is EPEVTQTPSHQVTQMGQEVILRCVPISNHLYFYWYRQILGQKVEFLVSFYNNEISEKSEIFDDQFSVERPDGSNFTLKIRSTKLEDSAMYFCASRRDYAPLHFGNGTRLTVT.

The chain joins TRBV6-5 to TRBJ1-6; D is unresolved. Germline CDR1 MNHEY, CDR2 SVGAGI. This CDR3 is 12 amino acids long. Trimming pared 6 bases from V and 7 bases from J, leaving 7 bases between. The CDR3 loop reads CASRAGNSPLHF. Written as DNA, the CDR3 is TGTGCCAGCAGGGCGGGGAATTCACCCCTCCACTTT.

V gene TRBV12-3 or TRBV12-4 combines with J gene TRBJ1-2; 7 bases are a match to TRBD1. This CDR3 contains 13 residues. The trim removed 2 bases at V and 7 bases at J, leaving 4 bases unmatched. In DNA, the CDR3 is TGTGCCAGCAGTTTATCAGACAGGGCTGGCTACACCTTC. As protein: CASSLSDRAGYTF.